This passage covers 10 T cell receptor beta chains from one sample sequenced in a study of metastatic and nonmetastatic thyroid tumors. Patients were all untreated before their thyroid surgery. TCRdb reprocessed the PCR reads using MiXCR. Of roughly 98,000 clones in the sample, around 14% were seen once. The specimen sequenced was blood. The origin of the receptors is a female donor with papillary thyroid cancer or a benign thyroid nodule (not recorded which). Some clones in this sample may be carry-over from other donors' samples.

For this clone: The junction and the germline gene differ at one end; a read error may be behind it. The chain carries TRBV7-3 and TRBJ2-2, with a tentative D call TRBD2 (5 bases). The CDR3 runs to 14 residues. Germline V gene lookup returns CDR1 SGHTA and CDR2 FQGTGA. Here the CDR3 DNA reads TGTGCCAGCAGTAAGCAAGCGAACACCGGGGATCTGTCTTTT. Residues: CASSKQANTGDLSF.

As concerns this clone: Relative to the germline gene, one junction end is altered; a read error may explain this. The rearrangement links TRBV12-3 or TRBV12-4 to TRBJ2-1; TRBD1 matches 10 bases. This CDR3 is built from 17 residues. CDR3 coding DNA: TGTGCCAGCAGGACACCCATAGGACAGGGGGGCTACAATGGGCAGTTCTTC. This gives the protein CASRTPIGQGGYNGQFF.

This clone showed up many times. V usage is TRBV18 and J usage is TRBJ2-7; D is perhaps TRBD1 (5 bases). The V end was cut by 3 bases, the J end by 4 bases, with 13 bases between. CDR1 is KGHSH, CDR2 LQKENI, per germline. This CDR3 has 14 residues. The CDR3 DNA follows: TGTGCCAGCTCACCTAACCTCGACAGTTACGAGCAGTACTTC. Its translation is CASSPNLDSYEQYF.

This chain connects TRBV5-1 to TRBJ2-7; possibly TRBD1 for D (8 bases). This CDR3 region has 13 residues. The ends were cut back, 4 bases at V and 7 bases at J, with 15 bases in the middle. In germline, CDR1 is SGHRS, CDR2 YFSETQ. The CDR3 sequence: CASSGTTGGEQYF. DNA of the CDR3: TGCGCCAGCAGCGGGACTACAGGGGGAGAGCAGTACTTC.

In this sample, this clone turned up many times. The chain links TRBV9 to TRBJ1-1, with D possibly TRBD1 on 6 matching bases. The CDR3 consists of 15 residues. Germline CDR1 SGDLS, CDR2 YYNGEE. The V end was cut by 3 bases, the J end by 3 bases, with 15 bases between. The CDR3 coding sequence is TGTGCCAGCAGCGGGGGGCTGGGGGGCGACACTGAAGCTTTCTTT. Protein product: CASSGGLGGDTEAFF.

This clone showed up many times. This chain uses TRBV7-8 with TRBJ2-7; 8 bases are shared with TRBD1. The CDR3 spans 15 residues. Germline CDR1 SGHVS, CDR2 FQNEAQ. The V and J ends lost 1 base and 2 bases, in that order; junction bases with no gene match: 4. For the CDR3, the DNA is TGTGCCAGCAGCTTAGTAGGGACAGGACCCTACGAGCAGTACTTC. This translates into CASSLVGTGPYEQYF.

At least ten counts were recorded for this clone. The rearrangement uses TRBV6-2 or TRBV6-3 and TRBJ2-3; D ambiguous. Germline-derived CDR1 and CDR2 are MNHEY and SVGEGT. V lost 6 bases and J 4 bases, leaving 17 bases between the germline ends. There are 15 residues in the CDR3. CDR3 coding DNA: TGTGCCAGCAGCCGGTCTGACTCCGTCGCAGATACGCAGTATTTT. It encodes CASSRSDSVADTQYF.

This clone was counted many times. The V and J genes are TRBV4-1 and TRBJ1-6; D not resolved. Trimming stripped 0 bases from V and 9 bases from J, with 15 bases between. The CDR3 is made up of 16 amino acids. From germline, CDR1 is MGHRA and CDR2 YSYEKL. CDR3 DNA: TGCGCCAGCAGCCAAGAGGATTGGACGGAACCTTCACCCCTCCACTTT. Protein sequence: CASSQEDWTEPSPLHF.

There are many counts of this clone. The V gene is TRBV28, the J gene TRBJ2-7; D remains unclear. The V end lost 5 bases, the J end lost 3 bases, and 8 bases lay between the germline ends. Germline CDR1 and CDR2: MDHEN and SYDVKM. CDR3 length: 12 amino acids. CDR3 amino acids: CASSLTNYEQYF. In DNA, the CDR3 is TGTGCCAGCAGTCTTACAAACTACGAGCAGTACTTC.

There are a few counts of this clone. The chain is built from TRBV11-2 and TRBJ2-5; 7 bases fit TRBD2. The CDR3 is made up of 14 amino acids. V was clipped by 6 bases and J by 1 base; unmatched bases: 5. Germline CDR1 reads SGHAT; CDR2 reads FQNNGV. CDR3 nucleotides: TGTGCCAGCAGACATTCGGGGGGCCAAGAGACCCAGTACTTC. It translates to CASRHSGGQETQYF.